This T cell receptor (beta chain) was obtained from a study of blood T cell repertoires in COVID-19. Study details: Sites across the United States, Italy and Spain contributed samples from acute and convalescent COVID-19. T cells, B-cell-depleted T cells, or PBMCs supplied cDNA or gDNA.

V gave up 2 bases and J gave up 9 bases, with 14 bases separating them. The germline V gene has CDR1 MDHEN and CDR2 SYDVKM. The CDR3 runs 14 residues. Per the authors' pipeline: Amplification of reference gene primers was used by the study to estimate nucleated cell counts. Here immunoSEQ multiplex PCR was the method, and the copy in TCRdb shows in-frame clones only, minus some. V and J calls and clone size come straight from that table; D and trimming were deduced from the DNA. This sample has about 140,000 clones; about 70% occur once, and the top ten carry around 13%. The chain couples TRBV28 to TRBJ1-5; maybe TRBD1 (6 bases). The specimen sequenced was peripheral blood. The sequence was obtained from an elderly man with acute or convalescent COVID-19. Here the CDR3 reads CASSLGDTFRPQHF. Written as DNA, the CDR3 is TGTGCCAGCAGTTTAGGGGACACCTTTCGGCCCCAGCATTTT.